This T cell receptor (beta chain) is from a study of control samples from healthy donors and cancer patients (TCRdb year 2020). The library was obtained by the immunoSEQ multiplex PCR assay. This immuneACCESS table, as held by TCRdb, lists in-frame sequences with V and J called but not all clones. Of the missing ones, under half trace to an unresolved V gene in checked studies; the others have no known cause. This sample holds about 79,000 clones; more than 85% were observed only once. The ten most abundant clones make up over 1% of the sample. Turning to this clone: There is no known antigen for this receptor. Base qualities were left out, and no much larger clone turns up one base away.

CDR1 SGHRS and CDR2 YFSETQ were looked up in the germline V gene. The CDR3, cysteine through phenylalanine, is 18 amino acids long. Only the CDR3 DNA is retained, 54 bases long and in frame from the first base. After removal of 0 bases from V and 4 bases from J, the junction retains 10 bases not matched to a gene. This chain joins TRBV5-1 to TRBJ2-1; 10 bases in the junction line up with TRBD2. Sample: PBMCs. The sequence was collected from a woman in her thirties or forties with lung cancer. The nucleotide sequence reads as follows: TGCGCCAGCAGCTTGGGGACTCTAGCGGGGGCTGGATACAATGAGCAGTTCTTC. This sequence encodes CASSLGTLAGAGYNEQFF.